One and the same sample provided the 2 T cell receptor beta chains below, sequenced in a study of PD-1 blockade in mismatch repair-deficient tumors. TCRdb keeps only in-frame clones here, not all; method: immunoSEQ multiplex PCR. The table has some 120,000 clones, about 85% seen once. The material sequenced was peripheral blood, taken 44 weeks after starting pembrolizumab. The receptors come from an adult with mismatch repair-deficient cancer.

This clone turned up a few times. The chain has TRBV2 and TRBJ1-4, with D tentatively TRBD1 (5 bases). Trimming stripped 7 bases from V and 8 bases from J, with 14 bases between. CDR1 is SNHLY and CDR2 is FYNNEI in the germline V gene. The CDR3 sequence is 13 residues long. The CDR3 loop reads CASMGQRGEKLFF. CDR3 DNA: TGTGCCAGCATGGGGCAGCGTGGGGAAAAACTGTTTTTT.

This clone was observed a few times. As DNA, the CDR3 is TGTGCCTGGAGTCCCACGACAGGCGGGGGCTACACCTTC. Protein: CAWSPTTGGGYTF. V and J are TRBV30 and TRBJ1-2; maybe TRBD1 (6 bases). V was shortened by 2 bases and J by 8 bases, with 15 bases between the two germline ends. The CDR3 is 13 amino acids. The germline V gene encodes CDR1 GTSNPN and CDR2 SVGIG (reference sequence).